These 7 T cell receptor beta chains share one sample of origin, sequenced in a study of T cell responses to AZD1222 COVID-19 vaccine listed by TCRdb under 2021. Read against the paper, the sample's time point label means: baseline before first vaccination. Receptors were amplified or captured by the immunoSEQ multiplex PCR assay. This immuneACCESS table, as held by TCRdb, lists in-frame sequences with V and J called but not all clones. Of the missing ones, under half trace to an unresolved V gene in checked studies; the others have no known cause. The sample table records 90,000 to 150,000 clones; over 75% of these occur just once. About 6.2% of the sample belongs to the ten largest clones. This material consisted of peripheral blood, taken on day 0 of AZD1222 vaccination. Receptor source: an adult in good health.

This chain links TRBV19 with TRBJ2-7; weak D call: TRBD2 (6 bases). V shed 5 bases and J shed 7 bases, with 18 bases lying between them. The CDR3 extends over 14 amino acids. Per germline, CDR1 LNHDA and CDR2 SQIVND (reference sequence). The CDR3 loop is CASSEGGALREQYF. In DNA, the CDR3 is TGTGCCAGTAGTGAGGGAGGAGCACTTCGGGAGCAGTACTTC.

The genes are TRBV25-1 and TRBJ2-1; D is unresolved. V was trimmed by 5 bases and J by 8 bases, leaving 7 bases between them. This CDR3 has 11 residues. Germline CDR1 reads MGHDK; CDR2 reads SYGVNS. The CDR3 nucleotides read TGTGCCAGCAGTCAAGGCCATGAGCAGTTCTTC. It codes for CASSQGHEQFF. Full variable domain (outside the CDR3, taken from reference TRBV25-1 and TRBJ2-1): EADIYQTPRYLVIGTGKKITLECSQTMGHDKMYWYQQDPGMELHLIHYSYGVNSTEKGDLSSESTVSRIRTEHFPLTLESARPSHTSQYLCASSQGHEQFFGPGTRLTVL.

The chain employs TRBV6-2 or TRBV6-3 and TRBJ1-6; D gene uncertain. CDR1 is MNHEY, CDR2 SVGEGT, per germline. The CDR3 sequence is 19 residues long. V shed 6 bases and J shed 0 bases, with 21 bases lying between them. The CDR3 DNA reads TGTGCCAGCAGCTCCTATCCTCTGAGACATCTCTCCTATAATTCACCCCTCCACTTT. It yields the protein CASSSYPLRHLSYNSPLHF.

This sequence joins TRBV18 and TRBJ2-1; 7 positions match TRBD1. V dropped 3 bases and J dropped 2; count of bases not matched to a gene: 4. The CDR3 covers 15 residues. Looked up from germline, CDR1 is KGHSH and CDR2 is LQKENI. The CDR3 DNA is TGTGCCAGCTCACCCAAGGGACAGACCTACAATGAGCAGTTCTTC. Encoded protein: CASSPKGQTYNEQFF.

The CDR3 region has the DNA TGCGCCAGCAGTCAATCTGGGGATGAGATAGAGATCTACGAGCAGTACTTC. Residues: CASSQSGDEIEIYEQYF. This chain uses TRBV23-1 with TRBJ2-7, with D hard to call. TRBV23-1 falls under the ORF class, with uncertain function. V shed 0 bases and J shed 3 bases, with 18 bases lying between them. The CDR3 runs 17 residues.

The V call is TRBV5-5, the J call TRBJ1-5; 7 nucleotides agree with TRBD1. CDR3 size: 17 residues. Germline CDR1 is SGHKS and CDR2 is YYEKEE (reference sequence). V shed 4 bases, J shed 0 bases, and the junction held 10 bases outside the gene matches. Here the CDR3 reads CASSHFGTVNSNQPQHF. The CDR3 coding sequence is TGTGCCAGCAGCCATTTTGGGACAGTTAATAGCAATCAGCCCCAGCATTTT.

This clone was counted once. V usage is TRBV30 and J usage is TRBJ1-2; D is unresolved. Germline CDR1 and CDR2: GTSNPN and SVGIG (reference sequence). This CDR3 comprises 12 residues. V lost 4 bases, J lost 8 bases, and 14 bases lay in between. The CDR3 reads CAWTLVTGGYTF. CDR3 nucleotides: TGTGCCTGGACTCTGGTGACGGGGGGCTACACCTTC.